Presented here are 16 T cell receptor beta chains from one specimen sequenced in a study of beta chain features in type 1 diabetes. The entirety of the isolated RNA underwent reverse transcription, so expressed TCRB transcripts were sequenced. Sequencing used immunoSEQ multiplex PCR; TCRdb keeps in-frame clones, though not all of them. This table has fewer than 250,000 clones, 13% to 15% appearing once. Sequencing used naive CD4+ T cells from blood. These receptors were taken from a woman aged 40 to 55 in good health.

The V and J genes are TRBV7-9 and TRBJ2-1, with TRBD2 identical over 7 bases. This CDR3 is built from 14 residues. Germline V gene data show CDR1 as SEHNR and CDR2 as FQNEAQ (reference sequence). The J segment lost 9 bases and the V segment lost 11 bases, leaving 16 bases of the junction unmatched. Here the CDR3 reads CAFRTGRTTGEQFF. CDR3 DNA: TGTGCCTTCCGGACCGGGAGGACTACGGGTGAGCAGTTCTTC. The full variable domain, rest sourced from reference TRBV7-9 and TRBJ2-1, is DTGVSQNPRHKITKRGQNVTFRCDPISEHNRLYWYRQTLGQGPEFLTYFQNEAQLEKSRLLSDRFSAERPKGSFSTLEIQRTEQGDSAMYLCAFRTGRTTGEQFFGPGTRLTVL.

There are a few counts of this clone. The gene calls are TRBV23-1 and TRBJ2-5, with D unresolved. The last part of the DNA fits TRBJ2-7 better; the J call may be wrong. TRBV23-1 is sorted into the ORF group, with uncertain function. The CDR3 length is 13 residues. In DNA, the CDR3 is TGCGCCAGCAGCCACGAAAGATCGTACGAGCAGTACTTC. It yields the protein CASSHERSYEQYF.

This CDR3 reads CASSVPQAGTDLTDTQYF. In nucleotides, the CDR3 is TGTGCCAGCAGCGTCCCCCAGGCGGGTACAGATCTCACAGATACGCAGTATTTT. This chain connects TRBV9 to TRBJ2-3; TRBD2 might be the D (5 bases). The length of the CDR3 is 18 residues. The germline V and J ends were trimmed by 2 bases and 2 bases, with 21 bases remaining between them. From germline, CDR1 is SGDLS and CDR2 YYNGEE.

The V call is TRBV18, the J call TRBJ1-1; D is possibly TRBD1 (6 bases). Germline V gene lookup returns CDR1 KGHSH and CDR2 LQKENI. CDR3 length: 16 residues. The V end lost 6 bases, the J end lost 3 bases, and 20 bases lay between the germline ends. The CDR3 DNA reads as TGTGCCAGCTCTCAACCGTACAGGGATATAGACACTGAAGCTTTCTTT. Protein product: CASSQPYRDIDTEAFF.

The chain combines TRBV12-5 with TRBJ1-1; maybe TRBD1 (6 bases). The V end lost 0 bases, the J end lost 3 bases, and 20 bases lay between the germline ends. The germline gives CDR1 LGHNT, CDR2 FRNRAP. This CDR3 is 18 amino acids long. The CDR3 sequence: CASGLVHIGQGSDTEAFF. In DNA form, the CDR3 reads TGTGCTAGTGGTTTGGTACACATAGGGCAGGGGAGCGACACTGAAGCTTTCTTT.

The chain is built from TRBV6-5 and TRBJ2-5; TRBD2 matches at 13 bases. The V and J ends lost 5 bases and 5 bases, in that order; junction bases with no gene match: 5. This CDR3 has 15 residues. Germline values: CDR1 MNHEY, CDR2 SVGAGI. CDR3 in amino acids: CASSQGLAGVETQYF. CDR3 sequence (DNA): TGTGCCAGCAGTCAAGGACTAGCGGGGGTTGAGACCCAGTACTTC.

The rearrangement uses TRBV6-4 and TRBJ1-1, with D perhaps TRBD1 (6 bases). The V end was cut by 5 bases, the J end by 3 bases, with 13 bases between. CDR1 and CDR2 (germline): MRHNA, SNTAGT. The CDR3 is 14 residues long. CDR3 DNA sequence: TGTGCCAGCAGTACTATACCAGGGGACACTGAAGCTTTCTTT. Amino acids: CASSTIPGDTEAFF.

V is TRBV7-2 and J is TRBJ2-5; D is perhaps TRBD1 (5 bases). The CDR3 extends over 13 amino acids. V lost 5 bases, J lost 0 bases, and 7 bases lay in between. From germline, CDR1 is SGHTA and CDR2 FQGNSA. Here the CDR3 reads CASSKGDQETQYF. The CDR3, as DNA: TGTGCCAGCAGCAAAGGGGACCAAGAGACCCAGTACTTC.

This clone was detected a few times. The rearrangement links TRBV6-5 to TRBJ1-6; a possible D gene is TRBD1 (5 bases). The CDR3 is 15 amino acids. Germline V lookup: CDR1 MNHEY, CDR2 SVGAGI. Trimming removed 2 bases at V and 6 bases at J, with 11 bases between. CDR3: CASSYQGGVNSPLHF. As DNA, the CDR3 is TGTGCCAGCAGTTACCAGGGAGGGGTTAATTCACCCCTCCACTTT.

This clone was seen a handful of times. J is TRBJ2-3 and V is TRBV10-2; TRBD2 agrees at 14 bases. The CDR3 covers 14 residues. V trimming: 8 bases; J trimming: 6 bases; junction bases outside the gene matches: 4. Per germline, CDR1 WSHSY and CDR2 SAAADI. CDR3 protein: CASRWTSGGDTQYF. CDR3 coding DNA: TGCGCCAGCCGTTGGACTAGCGGGGGGGATACGCAGTATTTT.

This clone was counted only a few times. The chain employs TRBV7-9 and TRBJ1-2; TRBD1 matches at 7 bases. The CDR3 extends over 14 amino acids. The ends lost 1 base at V and 6 bases at J; junction bases unmatched: 5. Germline V gives CDR1 SEHNR, CDR2 FQNEAQ (reference sequence). The DNA of the CDR3 is TGTGCCAGCAGCTTAGGACAGGGCTTTCATGGCTACACCTTC. The encoded protein is CASSLGQGFHGYTF.

This clone was seen more than once but under ten times. This chain connects TRBV18 to TRBJ1-2; TRBD1 is a possible D gene (5 bases). Trimming removed 2 bases at V and 4 bases at J, with 23 bases between. Germline values: CDR1 KGHSH, CDR2 LQKENI. The CDR3 spans 18 residues. CDR3: CASSPYRDSRSQGYGYTF. The CDR3 bases are TGTGCCAGCTCACCATACCGGGACTCCCGCTCCCAAGGCTATGGCTACACCTTC.

The chain joins TRBV5-6 to TRBJ1-2; D uncertain. This CDR3 spans 12 amino acids. CDR1 is SGHDT and CDR2 is YYEEEE in the germline V gene. Trimming shortened V by 1 base and J by 3 bases, and 4 bases separated the two germline ends. For the CDR3, the DNA is TGTGCCAGCAGCTTGAGCTACTATGGCTACACCTTC. Translating gives CASSLSYYGYTF. Complete variable domain (other parts from reference TRBV5-6 and TRBJ1-2): DAGVTQSPTHLIKTRGQQVTLRCSPKSGHDTVSWYQQALGQGPQFIFQYYEEEERQRGNFPDRFSGHQFPNYSSELNVNALLLGDSALYLCASSLSYYGYTFGSGTRLTVV.

The CDR3 protein is CASRLSGSDEQYF. Written as DNA, the CDR3 is TGTGCCAGCAGACTTTCAGGTTCTGACGAGCAGTACTTC. V usage is TRBV6-5 and J usage is TRBJ2-7, with D unclear. V gave up 6 bases and J gave up 5 bases, with 14 bases separating them. Germline-derived CDR1 and CDR2 are MNHEY and SVGAGI. CDR3 length: 13 residues.

V usage is TRBV11-3 and J usage is TRBJ2-2; 10 nucleotides match TRBD2. CDR1 is SGHNT, CDR2 YENEEA, per germline. The CDR3 extends over 17 amino acids. The V segment lost 4 bases and the J segment 4 bases; nucleotides outside the gene matches: 9. CDR3 sequence (DNA): TGTGCCAGCAGCTCCCCTAGCGGGGGCTCCAGCACCGGGGAGCTGTTTTTT. Translating it yields CASSSPSGGSSTGELFF.

There are a few counts of this clone. The V call is TRBV6-5, the J call TRBJ1-2, with D possibly matching TRBD1 (5 bases). CDR3 length: 13 amino acids. V was pared by 6 bases and J by 4 bases, with 12 bases between. Germline loops: CDR1 MNHEY, CDR2 SVGAGI. CDR3 in DNA: TGTGCCAGCAGCCCCTCAGGGCGCTATGGCTACACCTTC. Translated, it gives CASSPSGRYGYTF.